This is a list of T cell receptor beta chains from one sample in a study of CD8+CD57+ T cells in acquired aplastic anemia. One entry per CDR3 protein, called by TCRdb with MiXCR from the reads. The sample has roughly 180,000 distinct CDR3 sequences, less than 65% seen once. The sequenced sample was sorted CD4+, CD8+, or CD8+CD57+ T cells (not recorded which) from PBMCs. Receptors originate from a human donor with severe aplastic anemia or a healthy control (not recorded which). Both conserved end residues are part of each CDR3. The order of the fields is CDR3 protein, V gene.

CASSEMVLYGYTF	TRBV2
CASSPPKADEAFF	TRBV7-9
CASSPGGSNQPQHF	TRBV6-5
CASSVSGLTYEQYF	TRBV7-2
CACSSNYGYTF	TRBV25-1
CSARDREQFF	TRBV20-1
CSAAGGSQETQYF	TRBV20-1
CASSPEAGETQYF	TRBV7-3
CSARGGFSTDTQYF	TRBV20-1
CASSLVSRTEAFF	TRBV19
CASQTGSNTEAFF	TRBV19
CASSQGPSGGADEQFF	TRBV4-3
CASSPSGPRSSQETQYF	TRBV7-9
CASSEGMHSLDGYTF	TRBV25-1
CATSAPGGADEQYF	TRBV24-1
CASSVQGAVNSPLHF	TRBV9
CATSRGQGGYEQHF	TRBV15
CAISEAQRHEQFF	TRBV10-3
CSARETGPHPQHF	TRBV20-1
CATSREVAGVSPLHF	TRBV15
CASSEGASMNTEAFF	TRBV25-1
CSGRGGTEAFF	TRBV29-1
CASSEGQGAWETQYF	TRBV2